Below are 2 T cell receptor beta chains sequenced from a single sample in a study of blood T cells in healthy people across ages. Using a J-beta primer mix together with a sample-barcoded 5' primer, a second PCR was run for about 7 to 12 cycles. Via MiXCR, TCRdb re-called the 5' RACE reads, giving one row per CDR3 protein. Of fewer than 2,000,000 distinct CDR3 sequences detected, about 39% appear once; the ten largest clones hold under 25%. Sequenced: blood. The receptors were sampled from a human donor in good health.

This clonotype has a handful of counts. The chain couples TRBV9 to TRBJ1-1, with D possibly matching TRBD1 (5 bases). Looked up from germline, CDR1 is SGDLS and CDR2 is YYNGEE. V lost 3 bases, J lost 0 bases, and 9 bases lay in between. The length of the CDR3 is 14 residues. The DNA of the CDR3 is TGTGCCAGCAGCGCTCAGGGCTTGAACACTGAAGCTTTCTTT. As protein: CASSAQGLNTEAFF.

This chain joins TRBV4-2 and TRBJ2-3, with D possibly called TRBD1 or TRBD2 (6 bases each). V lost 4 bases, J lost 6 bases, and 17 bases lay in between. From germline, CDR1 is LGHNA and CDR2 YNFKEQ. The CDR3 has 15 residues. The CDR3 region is CASSLTPTGGDTQYF. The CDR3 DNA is TGTGCCAGCAGCCTAACCCCCACCGGGGGCGATACGCAGTATTTT.